This paragraph covers one T cell receptor beta chain sequence. Its antigen is unknown. This entry is derived from a study of T cells after yellow fever vaccination. General observations from the study: Peak timing came faster in the weaker secondary response, day 5 versus 15. FACS-sorted repertoires might harbor abundant contaminating clonotypes from the bulk population. The study re-detected most primary-vaccination clones after the booster (roughly 96% CD4, 85% to 90% CD8).

5'RACE template switching produced TCR cDNA carrying a universal primer site and UMIs. A single record per CDR3 protein comes from TCRdb applying MiXCR to the 5' RACE reads. Of 150,000 to 200,000 distinct CDR3 sequences in the sample, roughly 9.6% were seen once. This TCR came from a man younger than 30 who received the YFV17D yellow fever vaccine. This specimen consisted of CD8+ T cells sorted from PBMCs, obtained 15 days after the yellow fever booster vaccination.

The CDR3 coding sequence is TGTGCCAGCAGCTTTTTAGGCGGAGGCTACACCTTC. Encoded protein: CASSFLGGGYTF. V and J are TRBV7-2 and TRBJ1-2; D gene ambiguous. V lost 3 bases and J 8 bases, leaving 10 bases between the germline ends. The CDR3 covers 12 residues. Germline CDR1 is SGHTA and CDR2 is FQGNSA.